This T cell receptor (beta chain) was sequenced in a study of vaccination and CD4 T cells after COVID-19. The Oncomine TCR Beta short-read assay sequenced DNA from cultured CD4+ T cells. TCRdb analysed the PCR reads with MiXCR anew, one entry per CDR3 protein. The sample records under 20,000 distinct CDR3 sequences, under 60% being singletons. Treatment specified: roughly 10-day PBMC culture with coronavirus spike peptide pools or control peptides (ViraFEST assay). As to this clonotype: Its antigen is still unknown.

CDR1 is MNHEY and CDR2 is SMNVEV in the germline V gene (reference sequence). V was pared by 6 bases and J by 5 bases, with 19 bases between. There are 15 residues in the CDR3. This material consisted of CD4+ T cells from blood, cultured in vitro, taken after SARS-CoV-2 vaccination. The chain employs TRBV27 and TRBJ2-5; D is possibly TRBD1 (5 bases). This receptor was identified in a human donor who had recovered from COVID-19. CDR3 sequence: CASSPRTTAGETQYF. As DNA, the CDR3 is TGTGCCAGCAGCCCTCGGACGACAGCAGGGGAGACCCAGTACTTC.